The next 10 T cell receptor beta chains were all read from a single sample in a study of CD8+CD57+ T cells in acquired aplastic anemia listed by TCRdb under 2018. For sequencing, an Illumina HiSeq 2000 was employed. Genomic DNA served as template for TCR beta VDJ combination and CDR3 sequence profiling. TCRdb redid the processing of the public reads, applying fastp at Q25 and MiXCR, and retained in-frame beta chains. Rows with a matching CDR3 protein are joined into one entry that keeps the most common DNA and genes. The sample table contains roughly 130,000 distinct CDR3 sequences; only one count was recorded for 40% to 60% of them. The ten largest clones capture 2% to 3% of the sample. Source material: sorted CD4+, CD8+, or CD8+CD57+ T cells (not recorded which) from PBMCs. Receptors originate from a human donor in good health, serving as a control.

The chain uses TRBV7-2 and TRBJ2-5, with 9 bases that match TRBD1. V shed 8 bases and J 5 bases; nucleotides not matched to a gene: 15. The length of the CDR3 is 16 residues. CDR1 is SGHTA and CDR2 is FQGNSA in the germline V gene. CDR3 in DNA: TGTGCCAGCGGGACCCTGGGACAGGGAGTGTGGGAGACCCAGTACTTC. Protein product: CASGTLGQGVWETQYF.

The chain recombines TRBV5-1 with TRBJ2-3; 8 bases are shared with TRBD2. This CDR3 region has 15 residues. Losses at the gene ends were 4 bases for V and 0 bases for J; bases not matched to a gene: 4. CDR1 is SGHRS and CDR2 is YFSETQ in the germline V gene. The CDR3 region is CASSRSSGSTDTQYF. The CDR3 region has the DNA TGCGCCAGCAGCCGGTCTAGCGGGAGCACAGATACGCAGTATTTT.

This clonotype was detected only a few times. The chain links TRBV18 to TRBJ1-1, with a weak D call TRBD1 (5 bases). The V gene's germline CDR1 is KGHSH and CDR2 LQKENI. Between the trimmed V and J ends, which lost 6 bases and 3 bases, there was a span of 11 bases. This CDR3 is 13 amino acids long. CDR3 nucleotide sequence: TGTGCCAGCTCTGGGGGATTGGACACTGAAGCTTTCTTT. Translated, it gives CASSGGLDTEAFF.

This clonotype was seen ten or more times. This chain connects TRBV12-3 or TRBV12-4 to TRBJ2-7, with D perhaps matching TRBD1 or TRBD2 (5 bases each). The CDR3 spans 14 residues. Trimming took 7 bases from V and 4 from J, leaving 17 bases between them. The CDR3 nucleotides read TGTGCCAGCACTGTTAGTGGGACGGCATACGAGCAGTACTTC. This codes for CASTVSGTAYEQYF.

The chain links TRBV15 to TRBJ2-7; D possibly corresponds to TRBD1 (6 bases). The germline CDR1 and CDR2 sequences are LNHNV and YYDKDF (reference sequence). With 0 bases removed from V and 0 bases from J, the gap between germline ends came to 12 bases. The CDR3 length is 16 residues. The CDR3 DNA sequence: TGTGCCACCAGCAGAGATAGAGGACAGCACTCCTACGAGCAGTACTTC. It translates to CATSRDRGQHSYEQYF. The whole variable domain, remainder taken from reference TRBV15 and TRBJ2-7, is DAMVIQNPRYQVTQFGKPVTLSCSQTLNHNVMYWYQQKSSQAPKLLFHYYDKDFNNEADTPDNFQSRRPNTSFCFLDIRSPGLGDTAMYLCATSRDRGQHSYEQYFGPGTRLTVT.

This chain connects TRBV29-1 to TRBJ1-2; D call uncertain. The CDR3 totals 11 residues. From germline, CDR1 is SQVTM and CDR2 ANQGSEA. V was trimmed by 5 bases and J by 8 bases, leaving 12 bases between them. Here the CDR3 reads CSVRTRSGYTF. In DNA, the CDR3 is TGCAGCGTTCGGACCCGTAGCGGCTACACCTTC.

V is TRBV7-9 and J is TRBJ1-2; a weak D match, TRBD1 (6 bases). V was cut by 5 bases and J by 5 bases, with 12 bases left in between. Germline CDR1 and CDR2: SEHNR and FQNEAQ (reference sequence). The CDR3 runs to 13 residues. CDR3 DNA sequence: TGTGCCAGCAGCCCAGGGGTCCGATATGGCTACACCTTC. Amino acids: CASSPGVRYGYTF.

This clonotype was observed at least ten times. CDR3 bases: TGTGCCAGCAGCTTAGAGACCCGCAGCATTCAGTACTTC. It yields the protein CASSLETRSIQYF. The gene calls are TRBV11-3 and TRBJ2-4, with no clear D. This CDR3 comprises 13 residues. The germline V gene has CDR1 SGHNT and CDR2 YENEEA. V gave up 0 bases and J gave up 9 bases, with 9 bases separating them. Based on the CDR3 plus reference TRBV11-3 and TRBJ2-4, the full variable domain is EAGVVQSPRYKIIEKKQPVAFWCNPISGHNTLYWYLQNLGQGPELLIRYENEEAVDDSQLPKDRFSAERLKGVDSTLKIQPAELGDSAVYLCASSLETRSIQYFGAGTRLSVL.

A word on this clonotype: A single base separates this from a much larger clone, so it may be a read error. This chain connects TRBV3-1 to TRBJ2-5; TRBD1 is a possible D gene (6 bases). The CDR3 is 14 amino acids. V was clipped by 4 bases and J by 5 bases, with 14 bases between them. CDR1 is LGHDT, CDR2 YNNKEL, per germline (reference sequence). This CDR3 is CASSLAGERETQYF. The DNA of the CDR3 is TGTGCCAGCAGCCTCGCAGGGGAAAGGGAGACCCAGTACTTC.

The chain couples TRBV18 to TRBJ1-1; possibly TRBD1 for D (5 bases). V shed 3 bases and J shed 4 bases, with 18 bases lying between them. Germline lookup yields CDR1 KGHSH and CDR2 LQKENI. CDR3 length: 16 residues. The CDR3 here is CASSPPARGMGTEAFF. CDR3 nucleotides: TGTGCCAGCTCACCCCCCGCCCGGGGGATGGGCACTGAAGCTTTCTTT.